The clone carrying this TCR beta chain was seen a handful of times. Antigen unknown. The use of a sample-barcoded 5' primer and a J-beta primer mix characterized a second PCR of roughly 7 to 11 cycles. One entry per CDR3 protein, called by TCRdb with MiXCR from the 5' RACE reads. The top ten hold roughly 13% of the sample, which has about 1.1 million distinct CDR3 sequences, under 40% seen once. Deletions cut 6 bases from V and 1 base from J, with 12 bases between. The CDR3 totals 14 residues. Germline-derived CDR1 and CDR2 are SGHTA and FQGNSA. This entry is derived from a study of blood T cells in healthy people across ages. Study observations and caveats: Both naive CD4+ cell counts and diversity were greater in long-lived donors than in aged donors. Estimated diversity across one million T cells was deemed an underestimate.

This receptor was taken from a young man in good health. Sequenced: blood. The chain links TRBV7-2 to TRBJ1-1; D possibly corresponds to TRBD1 (6 bases). This CDR3 is CASSRSTGNTEAFF. The CDR3 nucleotides are TGTGCCAGCAGTCGCTCGACAGGGAACACTGAAGCTTTCTTT.